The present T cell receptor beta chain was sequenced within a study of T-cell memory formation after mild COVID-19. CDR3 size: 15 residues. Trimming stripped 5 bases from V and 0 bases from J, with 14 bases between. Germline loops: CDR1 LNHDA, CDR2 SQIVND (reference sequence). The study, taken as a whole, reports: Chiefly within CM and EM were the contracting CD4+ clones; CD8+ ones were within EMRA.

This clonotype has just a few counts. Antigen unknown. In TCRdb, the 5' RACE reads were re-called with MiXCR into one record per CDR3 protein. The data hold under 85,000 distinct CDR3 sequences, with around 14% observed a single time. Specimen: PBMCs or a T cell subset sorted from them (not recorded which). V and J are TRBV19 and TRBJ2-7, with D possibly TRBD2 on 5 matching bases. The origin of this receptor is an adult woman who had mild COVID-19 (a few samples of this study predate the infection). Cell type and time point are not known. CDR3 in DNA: TGTGCCAGTAGTCCCGCCCCGGGGAGCTCCTACGAGCAGTACTTC. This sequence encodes CASSPAPGSSYEQYF.